The entry that follows covers one T cell receptor beta chain sequence. The antigen this receptor binds is unknown. No base quality information exists; no much larger clone differs at one position. The CDR3 covers 14 residues, taking in both the cysteine and the phenylalanine. The kept DNA is CDR3 alone, 42 bases in frame from the first base. Reading the germline V gene gives CDR1 SGHTA and CDR2 FQGNSA. The junction shows trimming of 5 bases on V and 4 bases on J, plus 13 bases between the germline ends. Using the deep immunoSEQ assay, TCR CDR3 regions were amplified from genomic DNA by multiplex PCR. Extracted genomic DNA from each cell subset was distributed evenly across all wells of several immunoSEQ 96-well plates, and each plate was treated as a replicate. For sorted subsets, roughly 0.2 ug genomic DNA, equal to some 28,000 T cell genomes, was loaded into each replicate PCR. The purified libraries were quantified using a Qubit 3.0 fluorometer, sized with a Bioanalyzer 2100, and then quantified again using the KAPA Library Quantification kit. Every immunoSEQ 96-well plate was sequenced on a dedicated single-read 150-cycle Illumina NextSeq 550 flow cell. The authors' analysis ran thus. Because only junctional sequences without quality scores were contained in the immunoSEQ output, filtering matching that applied to full-length reads could not be performed. Sequences were annotated with PyIR, a Python wrapper for IgBLAST v1.9, and V/J genes and CDR3 were assigned using IMGT germline references. Reads were removed for weak V/J assignments (E-value above 1e-6), missing CDR3, stop codons, out-of-frame junctions, or ambiguous translated residues. V3J clonotypes were defined as sequences sharing an identical inferred V gene, J gene, and CDR3 amino acid sequence. To compute the percentage overlap between repertoires, the number of shared unique clonotypes was divided by the size of the smaller repertoire. Three approaches were used to assess repertoire richness: RTK rarefaction, the Chao1 estimator, and Recon v2.1 estimates of unobserved clonotypes. For all TCRbeta clonotypes obtained by the gDNA method from a few donors, generation probabilities were computed with OLGA. What TCRdb holds here is the immuneACCESS table cut down to in-frame rearrangements. Part of the clones is not present; checked against another copy, under half of the missing clones reflect an unresolved V gene, and the others are unexplained. That table is the source of V, J and clone size, and D and trimming were worked out from the DNA. This sample comprises around 2,100,000 clones, about 95% of them detected only once. The top ten constitute 1.2% of the sample.

This sample is drawn from a study of shared clonotypes between healthy human individuals (TCRdb year 2020). Context from the whole study: The cohort comprised two women and a few men aged 18 to 49 years. For each donor, CD4 naive and CD4 memory were each run on three plates, CD8 naive on two plates, and CD8 memory on one plate. To estimate repertoire size and how much clonotypes are shared between individuals, the study performed deep sequencing of blood TCR repertoires from five healthy adults. Different laboratories and diverse techniques were used to prepare libraries and sequence TCR repertoires, to increase sequencing depth and limit assay-specific biases. Leukapheresis yielded between about 0.9 and 9 billion PBMCs per donor.

Study-wide conclusions, independent of this receptor: Compared with non-shared clonotypes, the clonotypes found in all four sorted-subset donors had higher generation probabilities. The genetic and exposure-history diversity represented was limited by the small number of donors. Sampling was restricted to blood, and TCR repertoires in tissue are likely to differ from TCR repertoires in blood. Incomplete sequencing was indicated by rarefaction of sorted-subset datasets, despite the large sequencing depth. Sharing across several donors was observed for around 4.8% of naive CD4, 3% to 3.5% of naive CD8, around 2.5% of memory CD4, and roughly 0.4% of memory CD8 clonotypes. Larger estimated clonotype richness was generally found for naive subsets than for memory subsets. Based on pairwise subsampling, the degree of clonotype sharing among donors was expected to be affected by sequencing depth.

CD8 naive samples were obtained by positive selection for CCR7 among CD45RO-negative cells, yielding a CD45RA+CCR7+ population from which TemRA cells were excluded. Donors were healthy HIV-negative adults with no recently reported acute infections or vaccinations. Only Caucasian adults living in Nashville, Tennessee, USA were represented among the donors. Blood was obtained by leukapheresis, after which PBMCs were separated by Ficoll-Histopaque density gradient centrifugation and cryopreserved in liquid nitrogen vapor phase. Analytical flow cytometry was used to check the purity and quantity of every magnetically sorted T cell population. From each sorted fraction, genomic DNA was isolated and quantified by UV absorbance on a Nanodrop 2000c.

The source is a man between 18 and 35 years old in good health. Sequencing used naive CD8+ T cells sorted from blood. Explained via the paper, the cell subset or site label denotes: CD45RA+CCR7+. The chain uses TRBV7-2 and TRBJ2-3, with a weak D call of TRBD2 (5 bases match). This receptor has the CDR3 CASSEDWAADTQYF. The DNA sequence is given as TGTGCCAGCAGCGAGGACTGGGCCGCAGATACGCAGTATTTT.